These T cell receptor beta chains were read from a single sample in a study of T cells in Graves' hyperthyroidism and ophthalmopathy. From the multiplex PCR reads, TCRdb called clonotypes with MiXCR, one entry per CDR3 protein. The repertoire holds a few hundred thousand distinct CDR3 sequences, with around 42% as singletons. The sequencing sample was made of peripheral blood or thyroid tissue (not recorded which). These receptors all come from a woman aged 18-35 years with Graves' hyperthyroidism. Each CDR3 is given with its conserved first and last residue. A D gene is named only where the DNA matches it firmly. For some rows the clone size is stated as once, few or many, or as a class when expanded; others skip it.

TRBJ2-7,many,TRBV10-3,-,CAISDTSFGEQYF,TGTGCCATCAGTGACACTAGCTTCGGCGAGCAGTACTTC
TRBJ2-7,-,TRBV20-1,TRBD2,CSASKREGYEQYF,TGCAGTGCTAGTAAACGGGAGGGCTACGAGCAGTACTTC
TRBJ2-2,-,TRBV7-3,TRBD2,CASSPSGLGELFF,TGTGCCAGCAGCCCCTCGGGACTAGGGGAGCTGTTTTTT
TRBJ2-7,-,TRBV6-5,-,CASSRTPRGEQYF,TGTGCCAGCAGTCGGACACCTAGGGGCGAGCAGTACTTC
TRBJ1-1,many,TRBV5-8,-,CASCLLGETEAFF,TGTGCCAGCTGCCTATTAGGCGAAACTGAAGCTTTCTTT
TRBJ2-5,many,TRBV11-1,-,CASSLAGTNQETQYF,TGTGCCAGCAGCTTAGCGGGTACGAACCAAGAGACCCAGTACTTC
TRBJ2-7,-,TRBV7-6,-,CASLAEQYF,TGTGCTAGCCTGGCCGAGCAGTACTTC
TRBJ2-5,once,TRBV25-1,TRBD2,CASSDPLAGGQETQYF,TGTGCCAGCAGTGACCCACTAGCGGGAGGGCAAGAGACCCAGTACTTC
TRBJ1-6,-,TRBV20-1,TRBD1,CSARVSDRDSPLHF,TGCAGTGCTAGAGTGTCGGACAGGGATTCACCCCTCCACTTT
TRBJ1-5,-,TRBV29-1,-,CSVEPGLAGHYEHF,TGCAGCGTTGAACCGGGACTAGCGGGGCACTACGAGCATTTT
TRBJ2-2,-,TRBV7-9,-,CASSLNYPTRELFF,TGTGCCAGCAGCTTAAACTATCCCACCCGGGAGCTGTTTTTT
TRBJ2-2,-,TRBV28,TRBD1,CASRRTGFDTGELFF,TGTGCCAGCAGAAGGACAGGGTTTGACACCGGGGAGCTGTTTTTT
TRBJ1-4,many,TRBV7-9,-,CASSSYPTANEKLFF,TGTGCCAGCAGCTCATATCCCACGGCTAATGAAAAACTGTTTTTT
TRBJ1-1,many,TRBV12-3/TRBV12-4,-,CASSSPGTRDEAFF,TGTGCCAGCAGTTCCCCCGGGACACGGGATGAAGCTTTCTTT
TRBJ1-1,many,TRBV4-2,TRBD1,CASSQDLKGAVNTEAFF,TGTGCCAGCAGCCAAGATCTCAAGGGGGCGGTTAACACTGAAGCTTTCTTT
TRBJ2-7,-,TRBV29-1,TRBD1,CSWTGGSYEQYF,TGCAGCTGGACAGGGGGGTCCTACGAGCAGTACTTC